The 21 T cell receptor beta chains listed next were all sequenced from one sample in a study of T cell repertoires in cytomegalovirus infection. A single record per CDR3 protein comes from TCRdb applying MiXCR to the reads. The sample carries approximately 500,000 distinct CDR3 sequences, around 27% recorded once. Input material: PBMCs. The receptors derive from a human donor in good health (CMV status not recorded). Some clones in this sample may be carry-over from other donors' samples.

This clonotype was found once. The chain recombines TRBV2 with TRBJ2-1, with D unclear. The ends were cut back, 6 bases at V and 0 bases at J, with 18 bases in the middle. Germline CDR1 and CDR2: SNHLY and FYNNEI. This CDR3 region has 17 residues. The CDR3 region is CASSPEADPPSYNEQFF. CDR3 in DNA: TGTGCCAGCAGCCCAGAGGCGGACCCCCCCTCCTACAATGAGCAGTTCTTC.

The V and J genes are TRBV5-6 and TRBJ2-5; D is uncertain. CDR1 SGHDT and CDR2 YYEEEE come from the germline V gene. The CDR3 is made up of 13 amino acids. V was trimmed by 0 bases and J by 7 bases, leaving 10 bases between them. Written as DNA, the CDR3 is TGTGCCAGCAGCTTGGTGGCATTAGGGACCCAGTACTTC. This sequence encodes CASSLVALGTQYF.

The chain is built from TRBV7-2 and TRBJ2-5; TRBD2 matches 9 bases. Losses at the gene ends were 9 bases for V and 5 bases for J; bases not matched to a gene: 10. This CDR3 has 14 amino acids. The V gene's germline CDR1 is SGHTA and CDR2 FQGNSA. CDR3 DNA: TGTGCCAGTTGGGGCGGGAGGGCCGAGGAGACCCAGTACTTC. This sequence encodes CASWGGRAEETQYF. Variable domain in full (rest from reference TRBV7-2 and TRBJ2-5): GAGVSQSPSNKVTEKGKDVELRCDPISGHTALYWYRQSLGQGLEFLIYFQGNSAPDKSGLPSDRFSAERTGGSVSTLTIQRTQQEDSAVYLCASWGGRAEETQYFGPGTRLLVL.

V and J are TRBV10-3 and TRBJ2-1, with 7 bases fitting TRBD2. The V and J ends lost 5 bases and 15 bases, in that order; junction bases with no gene match: 10. This CDR3 is 12 amino acids long. Germline V lookup: CDR1 ENHRY, CDR2 SYGVKD. The CDR3: CAISPGGFARFF. In nucleotides, the CDR3 is TGTGCCATCAGTCCGGGGGGTTTCGCGCGGTTCTTC.

The rearrangement joins TRBV4-1 to TRBJ1-1; 7 nucleotides align to TRBD1. J was trimmed by 8 bases and V by 1 base; bases with no gene match: 7. This CDR3 is 14 amino acids long. Germline V gene data show CDR1 as MGHRA and CDR2 as YSYEKL. DNA of the CDR3: TGCGCCAGCAGCCAAGTGGCAGGGGGTAGAGAAGCTTTCTTT. It encodes CASSQVAGGREAFF.

This clonotype was seen at least ten times. This sequence joins TRBV11-2 and TRBJ2-7; 7 nucleotides agree with TRBD2. Germline V gene data show CDR1 as SGHAT and CDR2 as FQNNGV. Trimming took 5 bases from V and 3 from J; bases not matched to a gene: 7. The CDR3 sequence is 14 residues long. The CDR3: CASSPSGGDYEQYF. DNA of the CDR3: TGTGCCAGCAGCCCTAGCGGAGGGGACTACGAGCAGTACTTC.

CDR3 nucleotide sequence: TGCGCCAGCAGCGAGCACGGACAGGGAACAACGAACACCGGGGAGCTGTTTTTT. Its protein product is CASSEHGQGTTNTGELFF. The chain carries TRBV5-1 and TRBJ2-2; 8 nucleotides match TRBD1. CDR3 length: 18 amino acids. The germline V gene has CDR1 SGHRS and CDR2 YFSETQ. J was trimmed by 0 bases and V by 4 bases; bases with no gene match: 11.

The chain links TRBV24-1 to TRBJ2-6, with no clear D. This CDR3 region has 14 residues. Looked up from germline, CDR1 is KGHDR and CDR2 is SFDVKD. Trimming cost V 4 bases and J 2 bases, with 5 bases left between them. CDR3 coding DNA: TGTGCCACCAGTGAACGGGCTGGGGCCAACGTCCTGACTTTC. This gives the protein CATSERAGANVLTF.

A few counts support this clonotype. The rearrangement links TRBV7-2 to TRBJ1-1; TRBD1 is a possible D gene (6 bases). Looked up from germline, CDR1 is SGHTA and CDR2 is FQGNSA. This CDR3 has 17 amino acids. Trimming removed 1 base at V and 1 base at J, with 16 bases between. Written as DNA, the CDR3 is TGTGCCAGCAGCTTAGTCAGACAGGCTCGCTGGAACACTGAAGCTTTCTTT. Amino acid sequence: CASSLVRQARWNTEAFF. Combining the CDR3 with reference TRBV7-2 and TRBJ1-1 gives the whole variable domain GAGVSQSPSNKVTEKGKDVELRCDPISGHTALYWYRQSLGQGLEFLIYFQGNSAPDKSGLPSDRFSAERTGGSVSTLTIQRTQQEDSAVYLCASSLVRQARWNTEAFFGQGTRLTVV.

This clonotype was picked up a small number of times. The chain combines TRBV7-6 with TRBJ2-3, with 7 bases fitting TRBD1. The V gene end was trimmed by 6 bases and the J gene end by 0 bases; junction bases not matched to a gene: 12. The CDR3 contains 17 residues. Germline V gene data show CDR1 as SGHVS and CDR2 as FNYEAQ. The CDR3 protein is CASSNRSWDRSTDTQYF. The CDR3 coding sequence is TGTGCCAGCAGTAACCGCTCCTGGGACAGAAGCACAGATACGCAGTATTTT.

The chain carries TRBV5-4 and TRBJ2-1; 8 bases match TRBD2. Germline trimming cut 4 bases from V and 7 bases from J; bases unmatched to any gene: 7. The CDR3 sequence is 14 residues long. The germline V gene has CDR1 SGHNT and CDR2 YYREEE (reference sequence). Written as DNA, the CDR3 is TGTGCCAGCAGCCGGGGGGGAGGGACTAATGAGCAGTTCTTC. It yields the protein CASSRGGGTNEQFF.

V and J are TRBV20-1 and TRBJ2-1; the D is unclear. CDR3 length: 12 amino acids. Between the trimmed V and J ends, which lost 4 bases and 5 bases, there was a span of 9 bases. Germline CDR1 and CDR2: DFQATT and SNEGSKA (reference sequence). The CDR3 region has the DNA TGCAGTGCTAAAAGGACCAACAATGAGCAGTTCTTC. Its protein product is CSAKRTNNEQFF.

This clonotype was seen a handful of times. The chain uses TRBV6-2 or TRBV6-3 and TRBJ1-5, with unresolved D. In germline, CDR1 is MNHEY, CDR2 SVGEGT. The CDR3 has 16 residues. The V end was cut by 2 bases, the J end by 2 bases, with 13 bases between. The CDR3 spells CASSYPPEGGNQPQHF. As DNA, the CDR3 is TGTGCCAGCAGTTACCCCCCGGAGGGCGGCAATCAGCCCCAGCATTTT.

The chain uses TRBV29-1 and TRBJ2-1; the match to TRBD1 covers 7 bases. CDR1 is SQVTM and CDR2 is ANQGSEA in the germline V gene. This CDR3 region has 13 residues. The CDR3 nucleotides are TGCACCACTTCTAGGGGACAGACAAATGAGCAGTTCTTC. This encodes CTTSRGQTNEQFF.

This clonotype occurred once. J is TRBJ2-1 and V is TRBV6-2 or TRBV6-3, with 8 bases lining up with TRBD2. There are 16 residues in the CDR3. The V gene's germline CDR1 is MNHEY and CDR2 SVGEGT. V gave up 5 bases and J gave up 4 bases; unmatched junction bases: 10. The CDR3 protein is CASSPHLAGGYNEQFF. The DNA for the CDR3 is TGTGCCAGCAGTCCCCATTTGGCGGGAGGTTACAATGAGCAGTTCTTC.

The chain joins TRBV30 to TRBJ1-2; D is ambiguous. The CDR3 sequence is 12 residues long. Germline CDR1 reads GTSNPN; CDR2 reads SVGIG (reference sequence). Trimming removed 3 bases at V and 4 bases at J, with 9 bases between. The CDR3 region has the DNA TGTGCCTGGAGCCGGGGAAGCTATGGCTACACCTTC. Encoded protein: CAWSRGSYGYTF.

This clonotype was detected only a few times. This rearrangement joins TRBV20-1 to TRBJ2-2, with 14 bases identical to TRBD2. CDR3 length: 17 residues. V lost 6 bases, J lost 6 bases, and 12 bases stayed unmatched. The germline V gene has CDR1 DFQATT and CDR2 SNEGSKA (reference sequence). DNA of the CDR3: TGCAGTGCGGGAAGACTAGCGGGAGGGCTAAAGGCCGGGGAGCTGTTTTTT. It codes for CSAGRLAGGLKAGELFF.

This chain connects TRBV12-5 to TRBJ2-5, with D tentatively TRBD1 (6 bases). Per germline, CDR1 LGHNT and CDR2 FRNRAP. V shed 4 bases and J shed 2 bases, with 20 bases lying between them. CDR3 length equals 17 residues. CDR3 sequence (DNA): TGTGCTAGTGGTTCGGTAACCGGGACACGACTTCAAGAGACCCAGTACTTC. Its translation: CASGSVTGTRLQETQYF.

This clonotype has just a few counts. The chain couples TRBV6-1 to TRBJ1-1, with 9 bases matching TRBD1. The CDR3 is 14 amino acids. Germline V gene sequence: CDR1 MNHNS, CDR2 SASEGT. Germline trimming cut 5 bases from V and 9 bases from J; bases unmatched to any gene: 10. CDR3 sequence reads: CASSLGDRARKAFF. Written as DNA, the CDR3 is TGTGCCAGCAGTCTCGGGGACAGGGCTCGGAAAGCTTTCTTT.

Ten or more counts support this clonotype. The rearrangement uses TRBV24-1 and TRBJ2-1; 9 bases match TRBD2. Germline V CDR1 and CDR2: KGHDR, SFDVKD. The CDR3 runs 14 residues. Trimming at V came to 9 bases and at J to 3 bases, leaving 5 bases not matched to a gene. This CDR3 reads CATDSGRNYNEQFF. CDR3 DNA: TGTGCCACCGACAGCGGGAGGAACTACAATGAGCAGTTCTTC.

This clonotype was picked up many times. The chain is built from TRBV6-5 and TRBJ1-3, with 7 bases aligning to TRBD1. The V and J ends lost 0 bases and 3 bases, in that order; junction bases with no gene match: 5. The length of the CDR3 is 16 residues. Germline V gene lookup returns CDR1 MNHEY and CDR2 SVGAGI. The CDR3: CASSYSPGGDGNTIYF. The DNA for the CDR3 is TGTGCCAGCAGTTACTCGCCAGGGGGAGATGGAAACACCATATATTTT.